This T cell receptor (beta chain) was sequenced in a study of T cells after yellow fever vaccination (dated by TCRdb to between 2018 and 2021). Study-wide context: The SMART-Seq v4 Ultra Low Input RNA kit was used to prepare libraries from fractions with low cell numbers. Bulk PBMC replicates and cell subsets were isolated from blood drawn at multiple timepoints before and after both primary and secondary immunization. Bulk TCR alpha and beta repertoires were sequenced longitudinally to track T-cell clones before and after primary and booster YFV17D yellow fever vaccination. Two healthy male donors, one aged 18 to 29 and one aged 30 to 39 years, were included in the cohort. Broad study findings and their caveats: A small fraction of clonotypes showed up in both the CD4 and CD8 compartments, probably as a result of convergent recombination. Most clones expanded after primary vaccination (about 95% of CD4 and roughly 88% of CD8) were re-detected after the booster, suggesting that broad memory maintenance occurred. Compared with the primary T-cell response, the secondary T-cell response was faster but weaker, reaching its peak on day 5 rather than on day 15. Because abundant contaminating clonotypes from the bulk population could be contained in FACS-sorted repertoires, computational filtering was required. The study included only two donors, which limits how far the findings can be generalized.

Including the terminal cysteine and phenylalanine, the CDR3 comprises 13 residues. Here the CDR3 DNA is all that survives: 39 bases in frame from base 1. CDR1 and CDR2, looked up from the germline V gene (reference sequence), are SEHNR and FQNEAQ. V is pared back by 5 bases and J by 5 bases, with 12 bases lying between the germline termini. The treatment or condition label of this sample denotes: live attenuated yellow fever vaccine strain. At every blood-draw timepoint, two biological replicates of bulk PBMCs were collected. PBMCs were isolated from peripheral blood using a standard Ficoll-Paque protocol. TriZol was used to extract RNA from bulk PBMCs, from CD4 and CD8 fractions, and from dextramer-positive and dextramer-negative fractions. TCRdb lists the instrument as Illumina NovaSeq 6000. TCR cDNA was synthesized by 5'RACE template switching, through which a universal primer site and unique molecular identifiers were introduced. Priming for cDNA synthesis came from both the TCR alpha and TCR beta constant segments. Library amplification involved two PCR steps, and the second step added sample barcodes and sequencing adapters. Sequencing of libraries was performed on Illumina HiSeq 2500 (2x100 bp) or NovaSeq (2x150 bp). The published analysis was carried out like this. Demultiplexing of reads and collapsing into UMI consensus sequences were performed with MIGEC, and V(D)J alignment was carried out with MiXCR. Clonotypes responding to the vaccine were identified with edgeR on replicate PBMC samples, with the criteria of FDR below 0.01 and a log2 fold change above 5 up to day 15. Each bulk clonotype received a CD4 or CD8 identity based on whether the sequenced CD4 or CD8 repertoire contained that clonotype at higher abundance. The public reads were reanalyzed by TCRdb: fastp trimming at Q25, MiXCR alignment, in-frame beta chains only. Duplicate CDR3 protein sequences are folded into a single record with the most common DNA and genes. These V and J calls originate from TCRdb's pipeline instead of the authors' own analysis. Within this sample are a few hundred thousand distinct CDR3 sequences, with roughly 4% of them counted one time only. The biggest ten clones account for roughly 26% of the sample.

The sample holds a few counts of this clonotype. It has no known antigen specificity. Base quality data are lacking; no much larger clone is found one base away. This receptor was identified in a young man who received the YFV17D yellow fever vaccine. Specimen: PBMCs, collected 5 days after the yellow fever booster vaccination. The V gene is TRBV7-9 and the J gene is TRBJ1-1; the D gene identity is not certain. The CDR3 region: CASSLLTETEAFF. The DNA is as follows: TGTGCCAGCAGCCTCTTAACGGAGACTGAAGCTTTCTTT.